The 24 T cell receptor beta chains below were found in one sample sequenced in a study of identical twins. TCRdb redid the calling of the 5' RACE reads with MiXCR, one entry per CDR3 protein. The sample consists of 250,000 or so distinct CDR3 sequences, about 8.5% of them appearing once. The same sample was also used in a study of yellow fever vaccine responses in identical twins.

The specimen was CD8+ T cells sorted from blood. These receptors originate from a young woman in good health.

The V gene is TRBV7-2, the J gene TRBJ2-7; D may be TRBD1 (5 bases). CDR1 is SGHTA, CDR2 FQGNSA, per germline. This CDR3 has 15 residues. The V end was cut by 4 bases, the J end by 3 bases, with 16 bases between. CDR3 nucleotides: TGTGCCAGCAGCTCATTCATAGGGGCGGACTACGAGCAGTACTTC. Protein: CASSSFIGADYEQYF.

The sample holds a few counts of this clonotype. This chain links TRBV2 with TRBJ2-1; D is unclear. The germline V gene encodes CDR1 SNHLY and CDR2 FYNNEI. V shed 3 bases and J shed 1 base, with 10 bases lying between them. CDR3 size: 15 residues. This CDR3 is CASSDHGPSYNEQFF. In nucleotides, the CDR3 is TGTGCCAGCAGTGACCACGGACCATCCTACAATGAGCAGTTCTTC.

This clonotype was counted many times. CDR3 residues: CASSPEPEMWGYEQYF. The CDR3 DNA reads as TGTGCCAGCAGCCCGGAACCCGAGATGTGGGGTTACGAGCAGTACTTC. This rearrangement joins TRBV7-2 to TRBJ2-7; unclear D gene. This CDR3 is 16 amino acids long. V was trimmed by 5 bases and J by 4 bases, leaving 21 bases between them. The germline V gene encodes CDR1 SGHTA and CDR2 FQGNSA.

Turning to this clonotype: A single base separates this from a much larger clone, so it may be a read error. The chain combines TRBV7-9 with TRBJ2-7; D is possibly TRBD2 (5 bases). The CDR3 has 14 amino acids. Germline CDR1 reads SEHNR; CDR2 reads FQNEAQ (reference sequence). The CDR3 DNA reads as TGTGCCAGCAGCTCCCTGGGGAGCTCCTACCAGCAGTACTTC. Its translation: CASSSLGSSYQQYF.

In its sample, this clonotype was seen many times. The rearrangement uses TRBV15 and TRBJ2-7, with 7 positions matching TRBD2. The germline V gene has CDR1 LNHNV and CDR2 YYDKDF (reference sequence). V shed 3 bases and J 1 base; nucleotides not matched to a gene: 0. The CDR3 runs to 13 residues. CDR3 region: CATSSSGSYEQYF. CDR3 DNA sequence: TGTGCCACCAGCAGTAGCGGGTCCTACGAGCAGTACTTC.

In this sample, this clonotype turned up a few times. V gene TRBV29-1 combines with J gene TRBJ1-4, with no clear D. Between the trimmed V and J ends, which lost 4 bases and 6 bases, there was a span of 9 bases. Germline values: CDR1 SQVTM, CDR2 ANQGSEA. This CDR3 has 12 amino acids. This chain's CDR3 is CSVAGNDEKLFF. The CDR3 coding sequence is TGCAGCGTTGCCGGAAACGATGAAAAACTGTTTTTT.

This clonotype has just a few counts. J is TRBJ2-7 and V is TRBV11-2, with D unclear. The germline V gene encodes CDR1 SGHAT and CDR2 FQNNGV. Trimming took 5 bases from V and 2 from J, leaving 13 bases between them. The CDR3 is made up of 14 amino acids. This CDR3 reads CASSPPDQPYEQYF. The CDR3 bases are TGTGCCAGCAGCCCCCCGGACCAGCCCTACGAGCAGTACTTC.

The J gene is TRBJ1-2, the V gene TRBV5-6, with a weak D call TRBD1 (5 bases). Between the trimmed V and J ends, which lost 4 bases and 8 bases, there was a span of 12 bases. Germline V gene lookup returns CDR1 SGHDT and CDR2 YYEEEE. This CDR3 has 12 amino acids. This chain's CDR3 is CASSPEGMGYTF. CDR3 DNA sequence: TGTGCCAGCAGCCCTGAGGGGATGGGCTACACCTTC.

This clonotype was observed many times. The chain carries TRBV29-1 and TRBJ2-2; TRBD2 aligns across 8 bases. The V gene's germline CDR1 is SQVTM and CDR2 ANQGSEA. V shed 3 bases, J shed 2 bases, and the junction held 11 bases outside the gene matches. This CDR3 is 17 amino acids long. DNA of the CDR3: TGCAGCGTTGAGGGACTAGAGGCCACCCTAAACACCGGGGAGCTGTTTTTT. Translating gives CSVEGLEATLNTGELFF.

This clonotype was recorded at least ten times. The V call is TRBV4-1, the J call TRBJ2-7; 7 nucleotides align to TRBD1. Germline V lookup: CDR1 MGHRA, CDR2 YSYEKL. After removal of 3 bases from V and 0 bases from J, the junction contained 8 bases not matched to a gene. CDR3 size: 16 residues. DNA of the CDR3: TGCGCCAGCAGCCAGGCTCAGGACAGGAGCTCCTACGAGCAGTACTTC. Its protein product is CASSQAQDRSSYEQYF.

The V call is TRBV14, the J call TRBJ2-6; TRBD2 matches 7 bases. The germline gives CDR1 SGHDN, CDR2 FVKESK. This CDR3 has 17 residues. J was trimmed by 0 bases and V by 4 bases; bases with no gene match: 6. The CDR3 loop reads CASSLAAGVSGANVLTF. For the CDR3, the DNA is TGTGCCAGCAGCCTTGCGGCGGGAGTCTCTGGGGCCAACGTCCTGACTTTC.

This clonotype was counted only a few times. This chain uses TRBV15 with TRBJ2-1; D is possibly TRBD1 (6 bases). In germline, CDR1 is LNHNV, CDR2 YYDKDF (reference sequence). CDR3 length equals 16 residues. Deletions cut 5 bases from V and 8 bases from J, with 22 bases between. CDR3: CATSVGTAGVEHEQFF. Written as DNA, the CDR3 is TGTGCCACCAGCGTCGGGACGGCAGGGGTTGAGCATGAGCAGTTCTTC. The whole variable domain, remainder taken from reference TRBV15 and TRBJ2-1, is DAMVIQNPRYQVTQFGKPVTLSCSQTLNHNVMYWYQQKSSQAPKLLFHYYDKDFNNEADTPDNFQSRRPNTSFCFLDIRSPGLGDTAMYLCATSVGTAGVEHEQFFGPGTRLTVL.

This clonotype was observed a handful of times. The chain carries TRBV20-1 and TRBJ1-4, with TRBD1 as a possible D gene (5 bases). This CDR3 spans 15 amino acids. Germline CDR1 reads DFQATT; CDR2 reads SNEGSKA (reference sequence). V was shortened by 0 bases and J by 8 bases, with 16 bases between the two germline ends. CDR3 DNA sequence: TGCAGTGCTAGAGATCCTGGGGGAGGTTACGAAAAACTGTTTTTT. It codes for CSARDPGGGYEKLFF.

The chain is built from TRBV29-1 and TRBJ2-7; no definite D call. The CDR3 runs 15 residues. The V end was cut by 3 bases, the J end by 3 bases, with 18 bases between. Germline assignment: CDR1 SQVTM and CDR2 ANQGSEA. CDR3 region: CSVEVPSDGFYEQYF. In nucleotides, the CDR3 is TGCAGCGTTGAGGTCCCCTCGGACGGCTTCTACGAGCAGTACTTC.

The chain employs TRBV7-6 and TRBJ2-1; TRBD2 agrees at 8 bases. The CDR3 contains 15 residues. The V gene's germline CDR1 is SGHVS and CDR2 FNYEAQ. V gave up 5 bases and J gave up 4 bases; unmatched junction bases: 7. In DNA form, the CDR3 reads TGTGCCAGCAGCCCACGGGAGGGGGGTTACAATGAGCAGTTCTTC. Its translation: CASSPREGGYNEQFF.

This clonotype came up a few times. At one end the junction does not follow the germline gene, possibly because of a read error. This chain uses TRBV3-1 with TRBJ2-7; D tentatively reads TRBD1 or TRBD2 (5 bases each). Germline V gene data show CDR1 as LGHDT and CDR2 as YNNKEL (reference sequence). CDR3 size: 16 residues. Here the CDR3 reads CACSYRDGKPSYEQYF. The CDR3 nucleotides are TGTGCCTGCAGCTACCGGGACGGAAAACCCTCCTACGAGCAGTACTTC.

This clonotype was seen a few times. The chain links TRBV4-3 to TRBJ2-7, with D perhaps TRBD2 (6 bases). Germline CDR1 LGHNA, CDR2 YSLEER. V lost 0 bases to trimming and J lost 2 bases, with 11 bases between them. CDR3 length: 15 amino acids. The CDR3 spells CASSQDRGLAYEQYF. DNA of the CDR3: TGCGCCAGCAGCCAAGATAGGGGACTGGCCTACGAGCAGTACTTC.

This clonotype was counted only a few times. V gene TRBV7-9 combines with J gene TRBJ2-5; D gene unclear. Germline loops: CDR1 SEHNR, CDR2 FQNEAQ (reference sequence). Trimming stripped 1 base from V and 3 bases from J, with 12 bases between. The CDR3 is made up of 15 amino acids. This CDR3 is CASSLGYDLKETQYF. The CDR3 DNA sequence: TGTGCCAGCAGCTTAGGATATGATCTAAAAGAGACCCAGTACTTC.

This clonotype was seen at least ten times. The gene calls are TRBV14 and TRBJ2-5, with TRBD2 as a possible D gene (5 bases). This CDR3 spans 15 amino acids. Trimming left V 0 bases short and J 1 base short, with 9 bases between. Germline loops: CDR1 SGHDN, CDR2 FVKESK. The CDR3 region has the DNA TGTGCCAGCAGCCAAGATCGGGGTCCCCAAGAGACCCAGTACTTC. Translated: CASSQDRGPQETQYF.

The chain joins TRBV5-6 to TRBJ2-1; no clear D. The CDR3 runs to 18 residues. Germline V gives CDR1 SGHDT, CDR2 YYEEEE. The V end lost 1 base, the J end lost 5 bases, and 22 bases lay between the germline ends. As DNA, the CDR3 is TGTGCCAGCAGCTTGAGGTTACGCGACTCTCTAACCGACAATGAGCAGTTCTTC. Its translation: CASSLRLRDSLTDNEQFF.

V and J are TRBV29-1 and TRBJ2-5; D might be TRBD2 (6 bases). The CDR3 is made up of 15 amino acids. V lost 2 bases and J 2 bases, leaving 15 bases between the germline ends. The germline V gene encodes CDR1 SQVTM and CDR2 ANQGSEA. In nucleotides, the CDR3 is TGCAGCGTTGAATGGAGGGATTACCCTCAAGAGACCCAGTACTTC. Translated: CSVEWRDYPQETQYF. Full variable domain (rest looked up from reference TRBV29-1 and TRBJ2-5): SAVISQKPSRDICQRGTSLTIQCQVDSQVTMMFWYRQQPGQSLTLIATANQGSEATYESGFVIDKFPISRPNLTFSTLTVSNMSPEDSSIYLCSVEWRDYPQETQYFGPGTRLLVL.

This clonotype came up a few times. The chain couples TRBV21-1 to TRBJ2-1; the table's D call, TRBD2, has no DNA check behind it. TRBV21-1 constitutes a pseudogene. The CDR3 loop spans 19 amino acids. The CDR3 loop reads CASSKAFRTSGGSDNEQFF. For the CDR3, the DNA is TGTGCCAGCAGCAAAGCATTTCGTACTAGCGGGGGGTCGGACAATGAGCAGTTCTTC.

This clonotype was detected many times. The chain carries TRBV29-1 and TRBJ2-3; 9 bases align to TRBD2. The CDR3 consists of 15 residues. Germline V lookup: CDR1 SQVTM, CDR2 ANQGSEA. Unmatched junction bases numbered 5, after V lost 3 bases and J lost 1 base. Here the CDR3 DNA reads TGCAGCGTTGATCCGGGACTAGCCGGCACAGATACGCAGTATTTT. As protein: CSVDPGLAGTDTQYF.

This sequence joins TRBV9 and TRBJ2-1; perhaps D is TRBD1 or TRBD2 (5 bases each). The length of the CDR3 is 13 residues. The V end was cut by 7 bases, the J end by 8 bases, with 16 bases between. Germline V gives CDR1 SGDLS, CDR2 YYNGEE. The CDR3 loop is CASGLKGKDEQFF. As DNA, the CDR3 is TGTGCCAGCGGACTGAAGGGGAAGGATGAGCAGTTCTTC.